What follows are 24 T cell receptor beta chains derived from one specimen sequenced in a study of radiotherapy plus CTLA-4 blockade in lung cancer. Sequenced by immunoSEQ multiplex PCR; TCRdb stores in-frame clones only, minus some. This table holds 55,000 to 80,000 clones, roughly 80% found once. Sequenced material: peripheral blood, taken from a patient treated with radiotherapy plus ipilimumab. The receptors shown here come from a human donor with non-small cell lung cancer who had a complete response to radiotherapy plus ipilimumab.

The chain links TRBV18 to TRBJ2-5; D is unclear. CDR3 length equals 14 residues. Germline V gene lookup returns CDR1 KGHSH and CDR2 LQKENI. Trimming pared 6 bases from V and 1 base from J, leaving 12 bases between. The CDR3 spells CASSLSTTQETQYF. The CDR3 DNA is TGTGCCAGCTCGCTCAGCACTACCCAAGAGACCCAGTACTTC.

In regard to this clone: A read error may account for a junction end that differs from germline. The CDR3 DNA follows: TGTGCCACCAGTCCCGGGGACTACAATGAGCAGTTCTTC. Residues: CATSPGDYNEQFF. The chain joins TRBV27 to TRBJ2-1, with D perhaps matching TRBD2 (5 bases). CDR1 is MNHEY, CDR2 SMNVEV, per germline (reference sequence). The CDR3 has 13 residues.

The chain joins TRBV5-4 to TRBJ2-5, with D maybe TRBD2 (7 bases). Trimming stripped 7 bases from V and 2 bases from J, with 21 bases between. Germline V gives CDR1 SGHNT, CDR2 YYREEE (reference sequence). The CDR3 is 16 amino acids. The chain's CDR3 is CASRGGGGGDQETQYF. DNA of the CDR3: TGTGCCAGCCGCGGAGGGGGGGGCGGAGATCAAGAGACCCAGTACTTC.

The chain carries TRBV2 and TRBJ1-5, with 7 bases aligning to TRBD1. The length of the CDR3 is 15 residues. Germline lookup yields CDR1 SNHLY and CDR2 FYNNEI. The V gene end was trimmed by 6 bases and the J gene end by 3 bases; junction bases not matched to a gene: 8. The CDR3 sequence is CASRAGTVFNQPQHF. The CDR3 region has the DNA TGTGCCAGCAGAGCCGGGACAGTTTTCAATCAGCCCCAGCATTTT.

This clone was seen a few times. The chain couples TRBV18 to TRBJ2-2; D could derive from TRBD1 or TRBD2 (5 bases each). The germline V gene has CDR1 KGHSH and CDR2 LQKENI. The CDR3 extends over 13 amino acids. Trimming took off 5 bases at V and 13 bases at J, with 17 bases between the two ends. The CDR3 loop is CASSSIRDDGLFF. In DNA, the CDR3 is TGTGCCAGCTCATCGATCCGGGACGACGGGCTGTTTTTT.

The rearrangement joins TRBV19 to TRBJ2-4, with TRBD1 matching 7 bases. The CDR3 covers 13 residues. The trim removed 6 bases at V and 7 bases at J, leaving 6 bases unmatched. CDR1 LNHDA and CDR2 SQIVND come from the germline V gene (reference sequence). The CDR3 DNA follows: TGTGCCAGTAGCGGAAACAGGGGTAACATTCAGTACTTC. It yields the protein CASSGNRGNIQYF.

This sequence joins TRBV7-8 and TRBJ2-7; tentatively, D is TRBD1 or TRBD2 (5 bases each). CDR1 SGHVS and CDR2 FQNEAQ come from the germline V gene. V lost 5 bases and J lost 0, with 11 bases in between. This CDR3 contains 14 residues. The CDR3 sequence is CASSRGRVSYEQYV. The CDR3 DNA follows: TGTGCCAGCAGCCGGGGCAGGGTCTCCTACGAGCAGTACGTC.

The CDR3 reads CASSFWTSYNYGYTF. CDR3 nucleotides: TGTGCCAGCAGCTTCTGGACATCATACAACTATGGCTACACCTTC. This sequence joins TRBV5-6 and TRBJ1-2; D is perhaps TRBD1 (5 bases). Germline lookup yields CDR1 SGHDT and CDR2 YYEEEE. There are 15 residues in the CDR3. V was shortened by 2 bases and J by 2 bases, with 13 bases between the two germline ends.

V usage is TRBV5-4 and J usage is TRBJ2-7, with TRBD2 identical over 12 bases. Germline V gene data show CDR1 as SGHNT and CDR2 as YYREEE (reference sequence). The CDR3 has 17 amino acids. The V gene end was trimmed by 4 bases and the J gene end by 3 bases; junction bases not matched to a gene: 11. DNA for the CDR3: TGTGCCAGCAGCGCGGGGACTAGCGGGCCTTGGGGCTACGAGCAGTACTTC. Its translation is CASSAGTSGPWGYEQYF. Drawing the rest from reference TRBV5-4 and TRBJ2-7, the complete variable domain is ETGVTQSPTHLIKTRGQQVTLRCSSQSGHNTVSWYQQALGQGPQFIFQYYREEENGRGNFPPRFSGLQFPNYSSELNVNALELDDSALYLCASSAGTSGPWGYEQYFGPGTRLTVT.

DNA of the CDR3: TGTGCCAGCAGCTTAGGCGCGGCGGGAGGCTACGAGCAGTACGTC. Translation gives CASSLGAAGGYEQYV. This chain links TRBV7-2 with TRBJ2-7; 8 nucleotides match TRBD2. V shed 1 base, J shed 3 bases, and the junction held 5 bases outside the gene matches. This CDR3 comprises 15 residues. CDR1 and CDR2 (germline): SGHTA, FQGNSA.

The genes are TRBV29-1 and TRBJ2-3; D remains ambiguous. The CDR3 runs 13 residues. Trimming removed 7 bases at V and 0 bases at J, with 11 bases between. Germline CDR1 and CDR2: SQVTM and ANQGSEA. This chain's CDR3 is CSASWGSTDTQYF. The CDR3 bases are TGCAGCGCCTCGTGGGGAAGCACAGATACGCAGTATTTT.

This clone appeared a few times. The V call is TRBV10-3, the J call TRBJ1-4; 8 bases match TRBD1. Per germline, CDR1 ENHRY and CDR2 SYGVKD. The CDR3 runs 15 residues. The trim removed 6 bases at V and 4 bases at J, leaving 7 bases unmatched. The CDR3 nucleotides read TGTGCCATCAGCCGACAGGGGTTTGATAATGAAAAACTGTTTTTT. It codes for CAISRQGFDNEKLFF.

The V call is TRBV4-1, the J call TRBJ1-1; 9 nucleotides line up with TRBD1. The CDR3 contains 15 residues. V dropped 4 bases and J dropped 2; count of bases not matched to a gene: 5. Germline loops: CDR1 MGHRA, CDR2 YSYEKL. The CDR3 DNA sequence: TGCGCCAGCAGCCTCTTGGGACAGGGCAACACTGAAGCTTTCTTT. Amino acid sequence: CASSLLGQGNTEAFF.

J is TRBJ2-5 and V is TRBV25-1, with D maybe TRBD1 (5 bases). There are 15 residues in the CDR3. Germline V CDR1 and CDR2: MGHDK, SYGVNS. V dropped 3 bases and J dropped 6 bases, with 17 bases sitting between them. The CDR3 region is CASSDRNRMRQTQYF. CDR3 nucleotide sequence: TGTGCCAGCAGTGATCGGAACAGGATGCGCCAGACCCAGTACTTC.

This chain links TRBV12-5 with TRBJ2-5; D is ambiguous. Germline CDR1 is LGHNT and CDR2 is FRNRAP. Trimming stripped 6 bases from V and 5 bases from J, with 13 bases between. The CDR3 sequence is 13 residues long. This CDR3 reads CASGGPTVETQYF. The DNA for the CDR3 is TGTGCTAGTGGGGGCCCAACCGTGGAGACCCAGTACTTC.

This clone was recorded only once. The junction departs from germline at one end; a sequencing error may be responsible. The chain recombines TRBV6-6 with TRBJ2-7, with D maybe TRBD1 (5 bases). This CDR3 region has 8 residues. In germline, CDR1 is MNHNY, CDR2 SVGAGI (reference sequence). CDR3 nucleotide sequence: TGTGCCAGCAGTGACAGAGTCTTC. Encoded protein: CASSDRVF.

The CDR3 DNA reads as TGTGCCAGCAGCTCCGACAGTTATTCTGGAAACACCATATATTTT. Its translation is CASSSDSYSGNTIYF. J is TRBJ1-3 and V is TRBV7-2; perhaps TRBD1 as D (5 bases). With 4 bases removed from V and 1 base from J, the gap between germline ends came to 11 bases. Germline CDR1 is SGHTA and CDR2 is FQGNSA. CDR3 size: 15 residues. The full variable domain, in which reference TRBV7-2 and TRBJ1-3 provide the parts outside the CDR3, is GAGVSQSPSNKVTEKGKDVELRCDPISGHTALYWYRQSLGQGLEFLIYFQGNSAPDKSGLPSDRFSAERTGGSVSTLTIQRTQQEDSAVYLCASSSDSYSGNTIYFGEGSWLTVV.

The chain joins TRBV6-4 to TRBJ2-1; 9 positions agree with TRBD2. J gave up 9 bases and V 3 bases, and 6 bases lay outside the gene matches. The CDR3 consists of 14 residues. Germline assignment: CDR1 MRHNA and CDR2 SNTAGT. Written as DNA, the CDR3 is TGTGCCAGCAGTGAAGTAGCGGGAGTCGGTGAGCAGTTCTTC. Its protein is CASSEVAGVGEQFF.

CDR3 DNA sequence: TGTGCCAGCAGTTTATATAGGGCGCTAAATGAAAAACTGTTTTTT. It codes for CASSLYRALNEKLFF. V and J are TRBV27 and TRBJ1-4; D remains unclear. Trimming left V 1 base short and J 5 bases short, with 11 bases between. The V gene's germline CDR1 is MNHEY and CDR2 SMNVEV (reference sequence). CDR3 length: 15 amino acids.

This chain connects TRBV5-4 to TRBJ1-1, with 8 positions matching TRBD1. This CDR3 has 12 residues. J was trimmed by 9 bases and V by 4 bases; bases with no gene match: 5. The germline CDR1 and CDR2 sequences are SGHNT and YYREEE (reference sequence). The CDR3 spells CASSMTGAKAFF. CDR3 DNA sequence: TGTGCCAGCAGCATGACAGGGGCAAAAGCTTTCTTT.

The chain employs TRBV6-1 and TRBJ1-1; D might be TRBD1 (6 bases). V was trimmed by 5 bases and J by 7 bases, leaving 14 bases between them. The germline CDR1 and CDR2 sequences are MNHNS and SASEGT. The CDR3 spans 13 residues. The CDR3 loop is CASSLGGKVEAFF. The CDR3 DNA follows: TGTGCCAGCAGTTTAGGGGGAAAGGTTGAAGCTTTCTTT.

This clone was observed a handful of times. This rearrangement joins TRBV5-5 to TRBJ1-5, with 7 bases aligning to TRBD1. The trim removed 2 bases at V and 1 base at J, leaving 9 bases unmatched. CDR1 is SGHKS, CDR2 YYEKEE, per germline (reference sequence). CDR3 length: 17 amino acids. The DNA for the CDR3 is TGTGCCAGCAGCTTAGGAGGGGGCGGTGTGAGCAATCAGCCCCAGCATTTT. Translating gives CASSLGGGGVSNQPQHF.

V usage is TRBV7-8 and J usage is TRBJ1-5; a weak D match, TRBD1 (6 bases). CDR3 length: 13 amino acids. Germline V CDR1 and CDR2: SGHVS, FQNEAQ. The ends were cut back, 5 bases at V and 4 bases at J, with 9 bases in the middle. CDR3 amino acids: CASSPGANQPQHF. DNA for the CDR3: TGTGCCAGCAGCCCGGGGGCTAATCAGCCCCAGCATTTT.

The CDR3 reads CASRTSGDFYNEQFF. CDR3 in DNA: TGTGCCAGCAGGACATCCGGGGACTTCTACAATGAGCAGTTCTTC. V gene TRBV5-4 combines with J gene TRBJ2-1; D is perhaps TRBD2 (6 bases). The germline V and J ends were trimmed by 5 bases and 3 bases, with 15 bases remaining between them. The CDR3 sequence is 15 residues long. Germline CDR1 SGHNT, CDR2 YYREEE (reference sequence). The variable domain in full, completed from reference TRBV5-4 and TRBJ2-1, reads ETGVTQSPTHLIKTRGQQVTLRCSSQSGHNTVSWYQQALGQGPQFIFQYYREEENGRGNFPPRFSGLQFPNYSSELNVNALELDDSALYLCASRTSGDFYNEQFFGPGTRLTVL.